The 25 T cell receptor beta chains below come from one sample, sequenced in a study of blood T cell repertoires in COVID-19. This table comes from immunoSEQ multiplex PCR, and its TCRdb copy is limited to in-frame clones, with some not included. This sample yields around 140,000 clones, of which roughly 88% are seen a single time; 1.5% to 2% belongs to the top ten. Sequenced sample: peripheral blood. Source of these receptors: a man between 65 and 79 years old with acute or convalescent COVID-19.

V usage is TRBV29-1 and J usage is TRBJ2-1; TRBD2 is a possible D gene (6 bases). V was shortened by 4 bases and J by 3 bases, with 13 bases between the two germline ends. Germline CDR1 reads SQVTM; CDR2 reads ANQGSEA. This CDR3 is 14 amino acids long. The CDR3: CSVVGGNYYNEQFF. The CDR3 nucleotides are TGCAGCGTTGTCGGCGGGAACTACTACAATGAGCAGTTCTTC.

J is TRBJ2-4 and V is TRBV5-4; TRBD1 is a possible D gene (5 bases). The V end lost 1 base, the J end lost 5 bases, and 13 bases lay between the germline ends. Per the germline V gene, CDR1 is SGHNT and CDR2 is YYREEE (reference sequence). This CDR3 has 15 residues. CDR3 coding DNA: TGTGCCAGCAGCTTGCCTGGCAGGGCCGAAAACATTCAGTACTTC. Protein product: CASSLPGRAENIQYF.

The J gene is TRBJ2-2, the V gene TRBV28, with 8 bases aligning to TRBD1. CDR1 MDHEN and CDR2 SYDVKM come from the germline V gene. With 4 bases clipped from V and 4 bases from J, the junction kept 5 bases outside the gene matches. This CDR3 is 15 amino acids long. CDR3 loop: CASSWTGSGTGELFF. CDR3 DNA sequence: TGTGCCAGCAGTTGGACAGGGTCGGGCACCGGGGAGCTGTTTTTT.

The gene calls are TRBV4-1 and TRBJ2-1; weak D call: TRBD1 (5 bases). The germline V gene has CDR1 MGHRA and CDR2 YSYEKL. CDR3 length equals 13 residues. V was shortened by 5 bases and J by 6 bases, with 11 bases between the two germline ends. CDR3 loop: CASSTTQGNEQFF. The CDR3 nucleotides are TGCGCCAGCAGCACGACCCAGGGCAATGAGCAGTTCTTC.

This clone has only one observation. The CDR3 DNA is TGTGCCAGTAGTTCTGGGACACCTAACACTGAAGCTTTCTTT. Residues: CASSSGTPNTEAFF. This rearrangement joins TRBV19 to TRBJ1-1; D possibly corresponds to TRBD1 (6 bases). CDR1 and CDR2 from the germline V gene are LNHDA and SQIVND (reference sequence). CDR3 length equals 14 residues. The germline V and J ends were trimmed by 5 bases and 2 bases, with 12 bases remaining between them.

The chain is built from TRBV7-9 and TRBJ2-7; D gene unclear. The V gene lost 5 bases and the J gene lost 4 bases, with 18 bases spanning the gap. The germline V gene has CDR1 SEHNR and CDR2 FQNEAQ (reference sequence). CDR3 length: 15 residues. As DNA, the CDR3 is TGTGCCAGCAGCGCGGATGGCCCCTCCCCTTACGAGCAGTACTTC. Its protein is CASSADGPSPYEQYF. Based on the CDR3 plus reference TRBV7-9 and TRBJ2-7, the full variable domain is DTGVSQNPRHKITKRGQNVTFRCDPISEHNRLYWYRQTLGQGPEFLTYFQNEAQLEKSRLLSDRFSAERPKGSFSTLEIQRTEQGDSAMYLCASSADGPSPYEQYFGPGTRLTVT.

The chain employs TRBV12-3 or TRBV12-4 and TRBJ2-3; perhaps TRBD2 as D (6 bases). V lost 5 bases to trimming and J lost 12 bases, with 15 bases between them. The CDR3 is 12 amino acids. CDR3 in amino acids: CASSPRGISQYF. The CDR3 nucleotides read TGTGCCAGCAGTCCTCGGGGGATTTCCCAGTATTTT.

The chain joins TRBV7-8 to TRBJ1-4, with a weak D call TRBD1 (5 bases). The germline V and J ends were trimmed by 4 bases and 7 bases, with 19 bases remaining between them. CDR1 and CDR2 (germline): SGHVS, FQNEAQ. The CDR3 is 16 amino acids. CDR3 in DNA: TGTGCCAGCAGCTCACTCAGGAGGGGCAAGAGTGAAAAACTGTTTTTT. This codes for CASSSLRRGKSEKLFF.

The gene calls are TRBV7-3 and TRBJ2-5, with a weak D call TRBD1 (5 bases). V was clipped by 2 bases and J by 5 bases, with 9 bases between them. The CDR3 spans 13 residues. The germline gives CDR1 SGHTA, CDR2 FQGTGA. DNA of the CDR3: TGTGCCAGCAGCTTAGCCAAGGGGGAGACCCAGTACTTC. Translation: CASSLAKGETQYF.

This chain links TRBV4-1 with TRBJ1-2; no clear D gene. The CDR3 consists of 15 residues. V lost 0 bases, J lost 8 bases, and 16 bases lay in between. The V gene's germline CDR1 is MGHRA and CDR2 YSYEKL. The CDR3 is CASSQDPLSLGGYTF. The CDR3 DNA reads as TGCGCCAGCAGCCAAGACCCCTTAAGCCTCGGGGGCTACACCTTC.

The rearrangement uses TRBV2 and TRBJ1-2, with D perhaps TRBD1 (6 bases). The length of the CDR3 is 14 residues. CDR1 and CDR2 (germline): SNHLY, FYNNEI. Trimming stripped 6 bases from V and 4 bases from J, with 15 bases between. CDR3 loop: CASRNRVTGYGYTF. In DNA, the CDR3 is TGTGCCAGCAGGAACAGGGTAACTGGCTATGGCTACACCTTC.

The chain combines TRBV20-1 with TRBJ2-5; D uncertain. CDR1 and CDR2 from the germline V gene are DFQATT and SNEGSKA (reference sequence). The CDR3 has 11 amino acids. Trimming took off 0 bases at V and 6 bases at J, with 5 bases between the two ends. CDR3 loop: CSARDVKTQYF. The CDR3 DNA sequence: TGCAGTGCTAGAGATGTAAAGACCCAGTACTTC.

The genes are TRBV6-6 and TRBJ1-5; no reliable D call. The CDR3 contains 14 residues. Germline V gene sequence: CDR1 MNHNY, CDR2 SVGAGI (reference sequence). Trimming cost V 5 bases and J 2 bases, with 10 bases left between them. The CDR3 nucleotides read TGTGCCAGCAGTCAACAAAACGGCAATCAGCCCCAGCATTTT. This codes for CASSQQNGNQPQHF.

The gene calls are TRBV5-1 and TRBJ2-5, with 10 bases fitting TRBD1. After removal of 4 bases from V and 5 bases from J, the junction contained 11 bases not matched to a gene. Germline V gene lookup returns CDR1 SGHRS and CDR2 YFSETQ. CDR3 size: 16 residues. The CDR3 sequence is CASSTTGTGVFETQYF. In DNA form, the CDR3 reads TGCGCCAGCAGCACCACCGGGACAGGGGTATTCGAGACCCAGTACTTC.

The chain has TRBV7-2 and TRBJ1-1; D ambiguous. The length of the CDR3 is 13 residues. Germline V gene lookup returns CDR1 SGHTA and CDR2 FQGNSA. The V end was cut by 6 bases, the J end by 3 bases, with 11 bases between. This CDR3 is CASRPGGYTEAFF. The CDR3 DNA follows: TGTGCCAGCAGACCAGGAGGGTACACTGAAGCTTTCTTT.

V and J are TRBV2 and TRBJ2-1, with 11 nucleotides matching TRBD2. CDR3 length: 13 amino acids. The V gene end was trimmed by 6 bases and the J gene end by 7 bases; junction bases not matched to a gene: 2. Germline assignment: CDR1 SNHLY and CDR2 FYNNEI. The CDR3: CASRGTSGNEQFF. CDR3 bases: TGTGCCAGCAGGGGGACTAGCGGAAATGAGCAGTTCTTC.

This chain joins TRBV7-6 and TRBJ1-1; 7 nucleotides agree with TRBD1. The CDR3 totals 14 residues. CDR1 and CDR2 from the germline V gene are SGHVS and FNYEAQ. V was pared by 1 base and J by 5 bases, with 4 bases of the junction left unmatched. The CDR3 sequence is CASSLGQGWTEAFF. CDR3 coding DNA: TGTGCCAGCAGCTTAGGACAGGGATGGACTGAAGCTTTCTTT.

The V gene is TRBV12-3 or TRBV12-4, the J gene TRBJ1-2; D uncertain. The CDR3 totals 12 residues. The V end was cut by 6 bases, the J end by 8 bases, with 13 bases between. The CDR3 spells CASSPGSGGYTF. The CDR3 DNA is TGTGCCAGCAGCCCGGGGTCCGGGGGCTACACCTTC.

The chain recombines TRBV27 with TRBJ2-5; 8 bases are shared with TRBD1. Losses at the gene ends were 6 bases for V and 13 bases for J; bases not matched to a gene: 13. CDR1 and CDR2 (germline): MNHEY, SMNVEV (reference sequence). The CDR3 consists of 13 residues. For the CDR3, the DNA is TGTGCCAGCAGCGGGGCGCAGGGGGCTGTTAGGTACTTC. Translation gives CASSGAQGAVRYF.

This CDR3 reads CASSSKISTGELFF. CDR3 nucleotide sequence: TGTGCCAGCAGCAGCAAAATATCCACCGGGGAGCTGTTTTTT. V is TRBV9 and J is TRBJ2-2; no clear D. Trimming pared 4 bases from V and 4 bases from J, leaving 11 bases between. The CDR3 sequence is 14 residues long. Germline CDR1 and CDR2: SGDLS and YYNGEE.

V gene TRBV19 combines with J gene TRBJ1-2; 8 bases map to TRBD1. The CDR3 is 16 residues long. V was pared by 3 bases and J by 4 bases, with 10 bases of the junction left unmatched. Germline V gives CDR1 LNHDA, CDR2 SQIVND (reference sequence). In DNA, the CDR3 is TGTGCCAGTAGTATTAGTCGGTCCGGGACAGGCTATGGCTACACCTTC. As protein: CASSISRSGTGYGYTF.

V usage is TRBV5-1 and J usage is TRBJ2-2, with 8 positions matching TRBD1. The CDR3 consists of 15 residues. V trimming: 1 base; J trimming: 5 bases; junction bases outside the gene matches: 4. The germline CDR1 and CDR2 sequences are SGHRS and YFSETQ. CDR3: CASSLFGQGTGELFF. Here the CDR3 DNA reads TGCGCCAGCAGCTTGTTCGGACAGGGAACCGGGGAGCTGTTTTTT.

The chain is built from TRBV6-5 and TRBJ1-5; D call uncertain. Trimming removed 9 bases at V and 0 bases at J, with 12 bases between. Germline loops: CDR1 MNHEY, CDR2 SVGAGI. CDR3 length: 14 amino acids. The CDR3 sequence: CASLGHYSNQPQHF. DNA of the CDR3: TGTGCCAGTCTCGGCCACTATAGCAATCAGCCCCAGCATTTT.

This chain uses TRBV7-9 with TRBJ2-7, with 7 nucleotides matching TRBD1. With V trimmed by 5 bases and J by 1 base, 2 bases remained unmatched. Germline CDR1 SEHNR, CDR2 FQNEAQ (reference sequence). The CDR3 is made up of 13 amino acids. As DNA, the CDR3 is TGTGCCAGCAGCAAGGGGGCGTCCTACGAGCAGTACTTC. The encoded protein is CASSKGASYEQYF.

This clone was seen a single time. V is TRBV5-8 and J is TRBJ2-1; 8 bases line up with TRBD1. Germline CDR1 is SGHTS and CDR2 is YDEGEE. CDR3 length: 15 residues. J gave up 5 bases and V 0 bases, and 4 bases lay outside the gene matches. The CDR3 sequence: CASSLGTGTHNEQFF. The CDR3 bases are TGTGCCAGCAGCTTGGGGACAGGGACGCACAATGAGCAGTTCTTC.